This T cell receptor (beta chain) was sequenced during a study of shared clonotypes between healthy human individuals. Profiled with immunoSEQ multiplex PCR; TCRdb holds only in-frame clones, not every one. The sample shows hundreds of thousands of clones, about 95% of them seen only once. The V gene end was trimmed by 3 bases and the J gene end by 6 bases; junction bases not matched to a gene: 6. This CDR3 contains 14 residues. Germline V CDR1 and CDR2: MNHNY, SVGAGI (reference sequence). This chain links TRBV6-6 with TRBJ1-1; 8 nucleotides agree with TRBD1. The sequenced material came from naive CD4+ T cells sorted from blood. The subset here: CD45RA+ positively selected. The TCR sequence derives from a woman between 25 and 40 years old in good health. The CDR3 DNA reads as TGTGCCAGCAGTTATCACGGACAGGGTGCTGAAGCTTTCTTT. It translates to CASSYHGQGAEAFF.